This T cell receptor (beta chain) was identified in a study of shared clonotypes between healthy human individuals. At the level of the study: A donor's plate count was three for CD4 naive and three for CD4 memory; CD8 naive had two and CD8 memory one.

General study points: Of the naive CD4 clonotypes, around 4.9% were shared across several donors.

Worth noting for this clone: Its target is unknown.

CD45RO-negative CD8 cells positively selected for CCR7 made up the naive population, which excluded terminally differentiated effector memory CD45RA+ cells. Donors included only healthy HIV-negative adults lacking recent acute infections or vaccinations. TCRdb keeps only in-frame clones here, not all; method: immunoSEQ multiplex PCR. Of some 630,000 clones in the sample, approximately 96% were seen once. Trimming removed 3 bases from V and 8 bases from J; junction bases left unmatched: 13. CDR1 and CDR2 from the germline V gene are MDHEN and SYDVKM. The CDR3 loop spans 16 amino acids. The sample consisted of naive CD8+ T cells sorted from blood. The clonotype was recovered from a woman aged 25-40 years in good health. This chain joins TRBV28 and TRBJ2-1, with TRBD1 matching 7 bases. CDR3 sequence: CASSLGTGQRVDEQFF. The CDR3 nucleotides are TGTGCCAGCAGTTTGGGGACGGGACAGCGTGTCGATGAGCAGTTCTTC.